The 17 T cell receptor beta chains below come from one sample, sequenced in a study of cytomegalovirus exposure and HLA in healthy donors. Primers for the PCR totalled 60 Vbeta and 13 Jbeta. Profiled with immunoSEQ multiplex PCR; TCRdb holds only in-frame clones, not every one. The table counts about 72,000 clones; approximately 2.7% lies in the top ten. The sample comprised PBMCs. Receptor source: a man aged 35 to 55 in good health and CMV-seronegative.

V and J are TRBV2 and TRBJ1-5; D remains ambiguous. The CDR3 spans 14 residues. CDR1 is SNHLY and CDR2 is FYNNEI in the germline V gene. The germline V and J ends were trimmed by 7 bases and 0 bases, with 10 bases remaining between them. The CDR3 sequence: CASNEFYSNQPQHF. The CDR3 DNA reads TGTGCCAGCAATGAGTTTTATAGCAATCAGCCCCAGCATTTT.

The J gene is TRBJ1-1, the V gene TRBV19, with TRBD1 matching 8 bases. Germline lookup yields CDR1 LNHDA and CDR2 SQIVND (reference sequence). This CDR3 is 17 amino acids long. Germline trimming cut 5 bases from V and 1 base from J; bases unmatched to any gene: 12. The CDR3 reads CASSSTSRGQGNTEAFF. The CDR3 region has the DNA TGTGCCAGTAGTTCGACCAGCAGGGGGCAGGGGAACACTGAAGCTTTCTTT.

The chain uses TRBV9 and TRBJ2-2, with 10 bases identical to TRBD1. Germline CDR1 SGDLS, CDR2 YYNGEE. This CDR3 is built from 15 residues. J gave up 7 bases and V 3 bases, and 6 bases lay outside the gene matches. The chain's CDR3 is CASSAGGQGLGELFF. CDR3 nucleotides: TGTGCCAGCAGCGCGGGGGGACAGGGGCTCGGGGAGCTGTTTTTT. The entire variable domain, with the rest obtained from reference TRBV9 and TRBJ2-2, is as follows: DSGVTQTPKHLITATGQRVTLRCSPRSGDLSVYWYQQSLDQGLQFLIQYYNGEERAKGNILERFSAQQFPDLHSELNLSSLELGDSALYFCASSAGGQGLGELFFGEGSRLTVL.

V gene TRBV28 combines with J gene TRBJ2-7; possible D gene TRBD1, 7 bases. V lost 4 bases and J 1 base, leaving 14 bases between the germline ends. Germline V gene data show CDR1 as MDHEN and CDR2 as SYDVKM. This CDR3 spans 15 amino acids. The DNA for the CDR3 is TGTGCCAGCAGTTCCGGGGGACAGCATTCCTACGAGCAGTACTTC. This translates into CASSSGGQHSYEQYF.

The V and J genes are TRBV2 and TRBJ1-5; a possible D gene is TRBD1 (5 bases). This CDR3 has 13 residues. V was pared by 4 bases and J by 2 bases, with 6 bases between. Per the germline V gene, CDR1 is SNHLY and CDR2 is FYNNEI. This CDR3 is CASSGGGNQPQHF. The CDR3 nucleotides are TGTGCCAGCAGTGGGGGGGGCAATCAGCCCCAGCATTTT.

The chain is built from TRBV7-9 and TRBJ1-2; possible D gene TRBD1, 6 bases. The CDR3 sequence is 12 residues long. Germline V CDR1 and CDR2: SEHNR, FQNEAQ (reference sequence). Trimming pared 5 bases from V and 7 bases from J, leaving 11 bases between. CDR3: CASSTGFSGYTF. The CDR3 DNA reads TGTGCCAGCAGCACAGGGTTTTCTGGCTACACCTTC.

The chain couples TRBV5-1 to TRBJ2-7; 9 bases map to TRBD2. The germline V gene has CDR1 SGHRS and CDR2 YFSETQ. This CDR3 comprises 14 residues. The trim removed 3 bases at V and 4 bases at J, leaving 5 bases unmatched. The CDR3 spells CASSSGTSSYEQYF. The DNA of the CDR3 is TGCGCCAGCAGCTCCGGGACTAGCTCTTACGAGCAGTACTTC.

The gene calls are TRBV6-6 and TRBJ2-7, with 7 nucleotides matching TRBD1. The V gene's germline CDR1 is MNHNY and CDR2 SVGAGI (reference sequence). The CDR3 is 13 residues long. V was clipped by 5 bases and J by 4 bases; unmatched bases: 5. The DNA of the CDR3 is TGTGCCAGCAGTCGACAGGGAAAATACGAGCAGTACTTC. Residues: CASSRQGKYEQYF.

The chain has TRBV7-9 and TRBJ2-1, with D perhaps matching TRBD1 (5 bases). Germline CDR1 reads SEHNR; CDR2 reads FQNEAQ (reference sequence). V shed 1 base and J shed 2 bases, with 12 bases lying between them. The CDR3 sequence is 16 residues long. CDR3 sequence: CASSLGSGRAYNEQFF. The CDR3 DNA sequence: TGTGCCAGCAGCTTAGGTTCCGGCAGGGCCTACAATGAGCAGTTCTTC.

V usage is TRBV19 and J usage is TRBJ2-7; D is possibly TRBD2 (6 bases). V lost 6 bases to trimming and J lost 2 bases, with 17 bases between them. The CDR3 totals 15 residues. The germline CDR1 and CDR2 sequences are LNHDA and SQIVND (reference sequence). CDR3 in DNA: TGTGCCAGTAGGGAAACTAGCTACGGCCCCTACGAGCAGTACTTC. This encodes CASRETSYGPYEQYF.

V is TRBV14 and J is TRBJ1-5; D possibly corresponds to TRBD1 (6 bases). The V gene's germline CDR1 is SGHDN and CDR2 FVKESK. The CDR3 length is 14 residues. Trimming took off 1 base at V and 6 bases at J, with 10 bases between the two ends. DNA of the CDR3: TGTGCCAGCAGCCAAGCAGGGGCGCGTCAGCCCCAGCATTTT. Translated: CASSQAGARQPQHF. The full variable domain, rest sourced from reference TRBV14 and TRBJ1-5, is EAGVTQFPSHSVIEKGQTVTLRCDPISGHDNLYWYRRVMGKEIKFLLHFVKESKQDESGMPNNRFLAERTGGTYSTLKVQPAELEDSGVYFCASSQAGARQPQHFGDGTRLSIL.

J is TRBJ2-7 and V is TRBV4-1; D is perhaps TRBD2 (5 bases). This CDR3 region has 16 residues. Trimming pared 1 base from V and 0 bases from J, leaving 13 bases between. The germline gives CDR1 MGHRA, CDR2 YSYEKL. As DNA, the CDR3 is TGCGCCAGCAGCCAAGCCCGGGGTCTTAGCTCCTACGAGCAGTACTTC. Its protein is CASSQARGLSSYEQYF.

This chain links TRBV5-1 with TRBJ2-2, with TRBD2 matching 12 bases. The junction had 0 bases not matched to a gene; V was cut back by 0 bases and J by 6 bases. Germline V gene data show CDR1 as SGHRS and CDR2 as YFSETQ. The CDR3 covers 15 residues. The CDR3 reads CASSLGLAGAGELFF. The CDR3 region has the DNA TGCGCCAGCAGCTTGGGACTAGCGGGGGCCGGGGAGCTGTTTTTT.

V gene TRBV30 combines with J gene TRBJ1-6, with 10 nucleotides matching TRBD1. The CDR3 loop spans 14 amino acids. The germline gives CDR1 GTSNPN, CDR2 SVGIG (reference sequence). V lost 5 bases, J lost 8 bases, and 6 bases stayed unmatched. This CDR3 is CAWVRDRGHSPLHF. CDR3 bases: TGTGCCTGGGTCCGGGACAGGGGTCATTCACCCCTCCACTTT.

The chain is built from TRBV6-5 and TRBJ2-1, with D possibly TRBD1 on 6 matching bases. Germline values: CDR1 MNHEY, CDR2 SVGAGI. Trimming took off 2 bases at V and 0 bases at J, with 11 bases between the two ends. The CDR3 loop spans 16 amino acids. CDR3 loop: CASSYRGQSSYNEQFF. The CDR3 coding sequence is TGTGCCAGCAGTTACAGGGGACAAAGCTCCTACAATGAGCAGTTCTTC.

This chain connects TRBV7-9 to TRBJ2-3; TRBD2 agrees at 9 bases. The CDR3 loop spans 18 amino acids. Trimming cost V 0 bases and J 0 bases; bases outside gene matches: 7. Looked up from germline, CDR1 is SEHNR and CDR2 is FQNEAQ (reference sequence). The CDR3 reads CASSLARVSGGSTDTQYF. The DNA for the CDR3 is TGTGCCAGCAGCTTAGCGCGGGTTAGCGGGGGAAGCACAGATACGCAGTATTTT. The full variable domain, rest sourced from reference TRBV7-9 and TRBJ2-3, is DTGVSQNPRHKITKRGQNVTFRCDPISEHNRLYWYRQTLGQGPEFLTYFQNEAQLEKSRLLSDRFSAERPKGSFSTLEIQRTEQGDSAMYLCASSLARVSGGSTDTQYFGPGTRLTVL.

The chain carries TRBV18 and TRBJ2-7; 12 bases map to TRBD1. The CDR3 runs to 17 residues. Germline trimming cut 4 bases from V and 4 bases from J; bases unmatched to any gene: 11. The germline gives CDR1 KGHSH, CDR2 LQKENI. CDR3 residues: CASSLGTPGQGAYEQYF. CDR3 nucleotides: TGTGCCAGCTCACTTGGGACGCCGGGACAGGGGGCGTACGAGCAGTACTTC.